A selection of T cell receptor beta chains follows, all from one sample in a study of regulatory T cells in long-lasting Graves disease. TCRdb reprocessed the multiplex PCR reads with MiXCR, giving one entry per CDR3 protein. This table has about 540,000 distinct CDR3 sequences, approximately 13% appearing once. These data also featured in a second study, about T cells in Graves' hyperthyroidism and ophthalmopathy.

The sample here was peripheral blood mononuclear cells (PBMCs), taken at new diagnosis, from a patient treated with antithyroid drugs. These receptors originate from a man in his thirties or forties with Graves disease. Both conserved end residues are part of each CDR3. D genes are given only for firm matches. Size values are once, few and many counts, or a class for expanded clones, and some rows have none.

D gene: .
clone size: many
V gene: TRBV6-5
J gene: TRBJ2-7
CDR3 protein: CASSYDGTYEQYF
CDR3 DNA: TGTGCCAGCAGTTACGACGGTACCTACGAGCAGTACTTC

D gene: .
clone size: many
V gene: TRBV30
J gene: TRBJ1-2
CDR3 protein: CAWSAIGGAGYTF
CDR3 DNA: TGTGCCTGGAGTGCCATAGGAGGGGCGGGCTACACCTTC

D gene: .
clone size: .
V gene: TRBV29-1
J gene: TRBJ2-5
CDR3 protein: CSVRGAALIQETQYF
CDR3 DNA: TGCAGCGTTCGGGGAGCGGCACTCATTCAAGAGACCCAGTACTTC

D gene: .
clone size: many
V gene: TRBV11-1
J gene: TRBJ1-1
CDR3 protein: CASSPSRWNTEAFF
CDR3 DNA: TGTGCCAGCAGCCCCAGTCGGTGGAACACTGAAGCTTTCTTT

D gene: TRBD1
clone size: few
V gene: TRBV27
J gene: TRBJ2-7
CDR3 protein: CASSFMGQGAGQYF
CDR3 DNA: TGTGCCAGCAGTTTCATGGGACAGGGGGCCGGGCAGTACTTC

D gene: .
clone size: many
V gene: TRBV18
J gene: TRBJ1-1
CDR3 protein: CASSTDRNTEAFF
CDR3 DNA: TGTGCCAGCTCAACAGACAGGAACACTGAAGCTTTCTTT

D gene: TRBD2
clone size: few
V gene: TRBV13
J gene: TRBJ2-3
CDR3 protein: CASSSKGLAGGPSMADTQYF
CDR3 DNA: TGTGCCAGCAGCTCGAAGGGACTAGCGGGAGGTCCCTCTATGGCAGATACGCAGTATTTT

D gene: .
clone size: many
V gene: TRBV27
J gene: TRBJ2-2
CDR3 protein: CASSSTGLVLGGELFF
CDR3 DNA: TGTGCCAGCAGCTCCACAGGGCTTGTGTTAGGCGGGGAGCTGTTTTTT

D gene: .
clone size: .
V gene: TRBV30
J gene: TRBJ1-2
CDR3 protein: CAWWTADNNYGYTF
CDR3 DNA: TGTGCCTGGTGGACAGCAGATAATAACTATGGCTACACCTTC

D gene: .
clone size: few
V gene: TRBV18
J gene: TRBJ2-7
CDR3 protein: CASSPKRDEQYF
CDR3 DNA: TGTGCCAGCTCACCAAAACGGGACGAGCAGTACTTC

D gene: TRBD1
clone size: many
V gene: TRBV12-3/TRBV12-4
J gene: TRBJ1-1
CDR3 protein: CASSPERGLFEAFF
CDR3 DNA: TGTGCCAGCAGCCCTGAAAGGGGGCTCTTTGAAGCTTTCTTT

D gene: .
clone size: few
V gene: TRBV4-1
J gene: TRBJ1-1
CDR3 protein: CASSGIWGNTEAFF
CDR3 DNA: TGCGCCAGCAGCGGGATCTGGGGGAACACTGAAGCTTTCTTT

D gene: .
clone size: many
V gene: TRBV12-3/TRBV12-4
J gene: TRBJ1-1
CDR3 protein: CASIARRGNTEAFF
CDR3 DNA: TGTGCCAGCATTGCGAGGCGGGGGAACACTGAAGCTTTCTTT

D gene: .
clone size: few
V gene: TRBV9
J gene: TRBJ2-7
CDR3 protein: CASSPSLGLGSYEQYF
CDR3 DNA: TGTGCCAGCAGCCCCTCCTTAGGGTTAGGGTCCTACGAGCAGTACTTC

D gene: .
clone size: many
V gene: TRBV20-1
J gene: TRBJ2-1
CDR3 protein: CSAISVSSYNEQFF
CDR3 DNA: TGCAGTGCTATAAGCGTAAGCTCCTACAATGAGCAGTTCTTC

D gene: TRBD2
clone size: few
V gene: TRBV5-1
J gene: TRBJ2-7
CDR3 protein: CASSLGGTKSYEQYF
CDR3 DNA: TGCGCCAGCAGCTTAGGCGGGACTAAATCCTACGAGCAGTACTTC

D gene: TRBD1
clone size: .
V gene: TRBV6-9
J gene: TRBJ2-2
CDR3 protein: CASSFFHSQGRNTGELFF
CDR3 DNA: TGTGCCAGCAGTTTTTTCCACTCACAGGGGCGTAACACCGGGGAGCTGTTTTTT

D gene: .
clone size: many
V gene: TRBV27
J gene: TRBJ2-3
CDR3 protein: CASSSAGTITDTQYF
CDR3 DNA: TGTGCCAGCAGTTCGGCCGGGACCATCACAGATACGCAGTATTTT

D gene: .
clone size: many
V gene: TRBV11-3
J gene: TRBJ1-1
CDR3 protein: CASSLGGVANTEAFF
CDR3 DNA: TGTGCCAGCAGCTTAGGGGGCGTTGCGAACACTGAAGCTTTCTTT

D gene: .
clone size: .
V gene: TRBV19
J gene: TRBJ1-2
CDR3 protein: CASSILRARGRGYTF
CDR3 DNA: TGTGCCAGTAGTATCTTGCGGGCACGGGGCCGGGGCTACACCTTC

D gene: .
clone size: .
V gene: TRBV5-1
J gene: TRBJ2-1
CDR3 protein: CASSLGGFAYNEQFF
CDR3 DNA: TGCGCCAGCAGCTTGGGAGGGTTCGCCTACAATGAGCAGTTCTTC

D gene: .
clone size: once
V gene: TRBV4-2
J gene: TRBJ1-2
CDR3 protein: CASSQERGANYGYTF
CDR3 DNA: TGTGCCAGCAGCCAAGAGCGGGGAGCCAACTATGGCTACACCTTC

D gene: .
clone size: .
V gene: TRBV9
J gene: TRBJ2-5
CDR3 protein: CVSSVGVGGSQETQYF
CDR3 DNA: TGTGTCAGCAGCGTAGGGGTGGGAGGTTCTCAAGAGACCCAGTACTTC

D gene: TRBD2
clone size: many
V gene: TRBV24-1
J gene: TRBJ2-1
CDR3 protein: CATSDSSSAGAGNEQFF
CDR3 DNA: TGTGCCACCAGTGATTCATCCTCCGCGGGAGCCGGCAATGAGCAGTTCTTC

D gene: .
clone size: .
V gene: TRBV3-1
J gene: TRBJ2-3
CDR3 protein: CASSQQLAGTDTQYF
CDR3 DNA: TGTGCCAGCAGCCAGCAGTTGGCAGGCACAGATACGCAGTATTTT

D gene: .
clone size: .
V gene: TRBV2
J gene: TRBJ2-2
CDR3 protein: CASRLTPGGTGELFF
CDR3 DNA: TGTGCCAGCAGATTAACCCCGGGTGGAACCGGGGAGCTGTTTTTT

D gene: .
clone size: many
V gene: TRBV12-3/TRBV12-4
J gene: TRBJ1-1
CDR3 protein: CASSSGIKRTEAFF
CDR3 DNA: TGTGCCAGCAGTTCCGGGATCAAGAGGACTGAAGCTTTCTTT

D gene: TRBD1
clone size: many
V gene: TRBV9
J gene: TRBJ1-6
CDR3 protein: CASSGTGVNSPLHF
CDR3 DNA: TGTGCCAGCAGCGGTACAGGGGTAAATTCACCCCTCCACTTT

D gene: .
clone size: .
V gene: TRBV20-1
J gene: TRBJ1-1
CDR3 protein: CSADSGLKGNTEAFF
CDR3 DNA: TGCAGTGCGGACTCGGGGTTGAAGGGGAACACTGAAGCTTTCTTT

D gene: .
clone size: many
V gene: TRBV6-1
J gene: TRBJ2-4
CDR3 protein: CASSEGAAAKNIQYF
CDR3 DNA: TGTGCCAGCAGTGAAGGGGCGGCGGCCAAAAACATTCAGTACTTC

D gene: TRBD2
clone size: many
V gene: TRBV5-1
J gene: TRBJ2-7
CDR3 protein: CASSLPSGSGEQYF
CDR3 DNA: TGCGCCAGCAGCTTGCCTAGCGGGAGCGGCGAGCAGTACTTC

D gene: .
clone size: .
V gene: TRBV12-3/TRBV12-4
J gene: TRBJ2-2
CDR3 protein: CASSFKGPGELFF
CDR3 DNA: TGTGCCAGCAGTTTTAAGGGGCCCGGGGAGCTGTTTTTT

D gene: TRBD1
clone size: few
V gene: TRBV3-1
J gene: TRBJ2-7
CDR3 protein: CASSQGTGPSYEQYF
CDR3 DNA: TGTGCCAGCAGCCAAGGGACAGGTCCATCCTACGAGCAGTACTTC

D gene: TRBD2
clone size: many
V gene: TRBV3-1
J gene: TRBJ2-7
CDR3 protein: CASSQETSGRGEQYF
CDR3 DNA: TGTGCCAGCAGCCAAGAGACTAGCGGGAGAGGCGAGCAGTACTTC

D gene: TRBD2
clone size: few
V gene: TRBV24-1
J gene: TRBJ2-3
CDR3 protein: CATSDPMSSGSGNTQYF
CDR3 DNA: TGTGCCACCAGTGATCCAATGTCCAGCGGGAGTGGAAATACGCAGTATTTT

D gene: TRBD2
clone size: .
V gene: TRBV15
J gene: TRBJ2-1
CDR3 protein: CATGAGGPNNEQFF
CDR3 DNA: TGTGCCACCGGGGCGGGAGGGCCTAACAATGAGCAGTTCTTC

D gene: TRBD1
clone size: many
V gene: TRBV12-3/TRBV12-4
J gene: TRBJ1-2
CDR3 protein: CASSFRTGGAGAYGYTF
CDR3 DNA: TGTGCCAGCAGTTTCCGAACAGGGGGCGCAGGGGCCTATGGCTACACCTTC

D gene: TRBD2
clone size: many
V gene: TRBV12-3/TRBV12-4
J gene: TRBJ2-1
CDR3 protein: CASTFLTSGRVMDEQFF
CDR3 DNA: TGTGCCAGCACCTTCTTGACTAGCGGGAGGGTAATGGATGAGCAGTTCTTC

D gene: .
clone size: many
V gene: TRBV27
J gene: TRBJ2-5
CDR3 protein: CASRLGDIQETQYF
CDR3 DNA: TGTGCCAGCAGGCTCGGGGACATCCAAGAGACCCAGTACTTC

D gene: .
clone size: .
V gene: TRBV4-2
J gene: TRBJ2-7
CDR3 protein: CASSQERDLYYEQYF
CDR3 DNA: TGTGCCAGCAGCCAAGAGCGGGATTTATACTACGAGCAGTACTTC

D gene: .
clone size: many
V gene: TRBV20-1
J gene: TRBJ2-5
CDR3 protein: CSASGGGTQETQYF
CDR3 DNA: TGCAGTGCTTCGGGGGGCGGGACTCAAGAGACCCAGTACTTC

D gene: .
clone size: many
V gene: TRBV4-2
J gene: TRBJ2-5
CDR3 protein: CASSQEEGWPQETQYF
CDR3 DNA: TGTGCCAGCAGCCAAGAAGAGGGCTGGCCTCAAGAGACCCAGTACTTC

D gene: TRBD2
clone size: few
V gene: TRBV6-1
J gene: TRBJ2-3
CDR3 protein: CATRLAGNTDTQYF
CDR3 DNA: TGTGCCACCAGACTAGCGGGAAACACAGATACGCAGTATTTT

D gene: TRBD2
clone size: few
V gene: TRBV12-3/TRBV12-4
J gene: TRBJ2-2
CDR3 protein: CASSLRAGGVGELFF
CDR3 DNA: TGTGCCAGCAGTTTAAGGGCGGGAGGGGTCGGGGAGCTGTTTTTT

D gene: .
clone size: .
V gene: TRBV27
J gene: TRBJ2-1
CDR3 protein: CASSPTLADEQFF
CDR3 DNA: TGTGCCAGCAGTCCGACACTAGCCGATGAGCAGTTCTTC

D gene: .
clone size: few
V gene: TRBV20-1
J gene: TRBJ1-1
CDR3 protein: CSASARGNTEAFF
CDR3 DNA: TGCAGTGCTAGCGCCCGGGGGAACACTGAAGCTTTCTTT

D gene: TRBD2
clone size: many
V gene: TRBV20-1
J gene: TRBJ2-1
CDR3 protein: CSARNLAGVSEEQFF
CDR3 DNA: TGCAGTGCTAGGAACCTAGCGGGAGTTTCTGAGGAGCAGTTCTTC

D gene: .
clone size: many
V gene: TRBV11-2
J gene: TRBJ2-7
CDR3 protein: CASSQQGNEQYF
CDR3 DNA: TGTGCCAGCAGTCAACAGGGTAACGAGCAGTACTTC

D gene: TRBD1
clone size: many
V gene: TRBV12-3/TRBV12-4
J gene: TRBJ2-3
CDR3 protein: CASSLGQGPVVF
CDR3 DNA: TGTGCCAGCAGTTTAGGACAGGGCCCTGTCGTTTTT

D gene: .
clone size: .
V gene: TRBV20-1
J gene: TRBJ1-1
CDR3 protein: CSVGPAANTEAFF
CDR3 DNA: TGCAGTGTCGGACCGGCCGCGAACACTGAAGCTTTCTTT

D gene: .
clone size: many
V gene: TRBV20-1
J gene: TRBJ2-1
CDR3 protein: CSARGLARANNEQFF
CDR3 DNA: TGCAGTGCTAGAGGGCTAGCGCGGGCAAACAATGAGCAGTTCTTC

D gene: TRBD2
clone size: many
V gene: TRBV9
J gene: TRBJ2-1
CDR3 protein: CASSVPSGSTYNEQFF
CDR3 DNA: TGTGCCAGCAGCGTACCTAGCGGGAGTACCTACAATGAGCAGTTCTTC

D gene: .
clone size: few
V gene: TRBV30
J gene: TRBJ1-3
CDR3 protein: CAWSPGTGNTIYF
CDR3 DNA: TGTGCCTGGAGTCCAGGGACTGGAAACACCATATATTTT

D gene: .
clone size: .
V gene: TRBV14
J gene: TRBJ1-1
CDR3 protein: CASSQDQAGLDTEAFF
CDR3 DNA: TGTGCCAGCAGCCAAGATCAGGCGGGGTTAGACACTGAAGCTTTCTTC

D gene: .
clone size: many
V gene: TRBV12-3/TRBV12-4
J gene: TRBJ2-3
CDR3 protein: CASSFWDAAQYF
CDR3 DNA: TGTGCCAGCAGTTTTTGGGACGCCGCGCAGTATTTT